Listed below are T cell receptor beta chains from one sample, sequenced in a study of CD8+ T cells in alopecia areata. Data came from immunoSEQ multiplex PCR; TCRdb stores just in-frame clones and leaves some out. The sample shows under 250,000 clones, around 50% of them seen only once. The sample taken for sequencing was CD8+ T cells sorted from blood. The origin of the receptors is a human donor in good health. Each CDR3 is given with its conserved first and last residue. Each record gives: D gene, CDR3 length, J gene, V gene, clone size, CDR3 DNA, CDR3 protein. D genes are given only for firm matches. Where a row states a size, it is once, few, many or the class of an expanded clone; other rows omit it.

D gene: TRBD1; CDR3 length: 12; J gene: TRBJ2-7; V gene: TRBV29-1; clone size: few; CDR3 DNA: TGCAGCGTTGACTCCGGACAGGTAGAGCAGTACTTC; CDR3 protein: CSVDSGQVEQYF
D gene: TRBD1; CDR3 length: 18; J gene: TRBJ1-5; V gene: TRBV29-1; clone size: NA; CDR3 DNA: TGCAGCGTTGTATTTCCGGGACAGGGACTTTTTAGCGGTCAGCCCCAGCATTTT; CDR3 protein: CSVVFPGQGLFSGQPQHF
D gene: TRBD2; CDR3 length: 14; J gene: TRBJ2-1; V gene: TRBV29-1; clone size: NA; CDR3 DNA: TGCAGCGTTGACCCTAGCGGGGCTTTCAATGAGCAGTTCTTC; CDR3 protein: CSVDPSGAFNEQFF
D gene: NA; CDR3 length: 14; J gene: TRBJ2-2; V gene: TRBV5-4; clone size: many; CDR3 DNA: TGTGCCAGCAGCTTGGGTGCGGCGGCCGGGGAGCTGTTTTTT; CDR3 protein: CASSLGAAAGELFF
D gene: TRBD2; CDR3 length: 17; J gene: TRBJ2-1; V gene: TRBV29-1; clone size: once; CDR3 DNA: TGCAGCTCAACCGGGACTAGCGACGCACGCACGGCCGCTGAGCAGTTCTTC; CDR3 protein: CSSTGTSDARTAAEQFF
D gene: NA; CDR3 length: 11; J gene: TRBJ1-2; V gene: TRBV15; clone size: few; CDR3 DNA: TGTGCCACCGAGGACAACTATGGCTACACCTTC; CDR3 protein: CATEDNYGYTF
D gene: TRBD1; CDR3 length: 12; J gene: TRBJ1-5; V gene: TRBV29-1; clone size: NA; CDR3 DNA: TGCAGCGTTCGGACAGGGGGACAGCCCCAGCATTTT; CDR3 protein: CSVRTGGQPQHF
D gene: TRBD2; CDR3 length: 15; J gene: TRBJ2-3; V gene: TRBV11-3; clone size: few; CDR3 DNA: TGTGCCAGCAGCAAGCGGGGGAGTGAGGCAGATACGCAGTATTTT; CDR3 protein: CASSKRGSEADTQYF
D gene: NA; CDR3 length: 14; J gene: TRBJ1-5; V gene: TRBV7-9; clone size: once; CDR3 DNA: TGTGCCAGCAGCCCCTTGCTTGACAATCAGCCCCAGCATTTT; CDR3 protein: CASSPLLDNQPQHF
D gene: NA; CDR3 length: 12; J gene: TRBJ2-7; V gene: TRBV6-4; clone size: NA; CDR3 DNA: TGTGCCAGCAGTTTCCACCGGGGGGAGCAGTACTTC; CDR3 protein: CASSFHRGEQYF
D gene: NA; CDR3 length: 12; J gene: TRBJ1-1; V gene: TRBV19; clone size: few; CDR3 DNA: TGTGCCAGTAGTATCGGGGCAGTTGAAGCTTTCTTT; CDR3 protein: CASSIGAVEAFF
D gene: NA; CDR3 length: 17; J gene: TRBJ2-3; V gene: TRBV6-1; clone size: NA; CDR3 DNA: TGTGCCAGCAGTGAAGTGGAAAGGAGGATACGCACAGATACGCAGTATTTT; CDR3 protein: CASSEVERRIRTDTQYF
D gene: NA; CDR3 length: 13; J gene: TRBJ1-4; V gene: TRBV13; clone size: NA; CDR3 DNA: TGTGCCAGCAGCGGACAGTTAGTGAAAAAACTGTTTTTT; CDR3 protein: CASSGQLVKKLFF
D gene: NA; CDR3 length: 13; J gene: TRBJ2-5; V gene: TRBV7-9; clone size: NA; CDR3 DNA: TGTGCCAGCAGCCTCTCTGGCAAAGAGACCCAGTACTTC; CDR3 protein: CASSLSGKETQYF
D gene: NA; CDR3 length: 13; J gene: TRBJ1-1; V gene: TRBV30; clone size: NA; CDR3 DNA: TGTGCCCTATCGGACGGGGACAACACTGAAGCTTTCTTT; CDR3 protein: CALSDGDNTEAFF
D gene: NA; CDR3 length: 13; J gene: TRBJ1-2; V gene: TRBV6-5; clone size: once; CDR3 DNA: TGTGCCAGCGCGCAAGGGTGGAACTATGGCTACACCTTC; CDR3 protein: CASAQGWNYGYTF